The 10 T cell receptor beta chains below were found in one sample sequenced in a study of CD8+CD57+ T cells in acquired aplastic anemia. Before being chosen for sequencing, patients had shown CD8+CD57+ cell expansion by flow cytometry. The template for TCR beta VDJ and CDR3 sequence profiling was genomic DNA. Via MiXCR, TCRdb re-called the reads, giving one row per CDR3 protein. This table has hundreds of thousands of distinct CDR3 sequences, roughly 82% appearing once. The sequenced material came from sorted CD4+, CD8+, or CD8+CD57+ T cells (not recorded which) from PBMCs. The origin of the receptors is a human donor with aplastic anemia.

This chain joins TRBV7-3 and TRBJ2-3; 8 nucleotides line up with TRBD2. Germline loops: CDR1 SGHTA, CDR2 FQGTGA. With V trimmed by 2 bases and J by 5 bases, 6 bases remained unmatched. The CDR3 runs 15 residues. The CDR3 nucleotides are TGTGCCAGCAGCTTAGCAGGCACTAGCGGAGATACGCAGTATTTT. Protein sequence: CASSLAGTSGDTQYF.

On this clonotype: In this CDR3 the conserved last residue, phenylalanine or tryptophan, is missing, so a read error is likely. The CDR3 bases are TGTGCCAGCAGGGACGGGGGCACAGGTACCCAGTATCTT. Amino acids: CASRDGGTGTQYL. The chain links TRBV9 to TRBJ2-3; the D call may be TRBD1 or TRBD2 (6 bases each). CDR1 is SGDLS and CDR2 is YYNGEE in the germline V gene. The V end was cut by 5 bases, the J end by 12 bases, with 19 bases between. This CDR3 region has 13 residues.

The chain is built from TRBV5-6 and TRBJ1-2; D unresolved. Germline assignment: CDR1 SGHDT and CDR2 YYEEEE. The CDR3 has 17 residues. Trimming pared 4 bases from V and 6 bases from J, leaving 25 bases between. CDR3 in amino acids: CASSARDVEGAVDGYTF. Written as DNA, the CDR3 is TGTGCCAGCAGCGCCCGCGACGTAGAGGGAGCGGTTGATGGCTACACCTTC.

The chain combines TRBV25-1 with TRBJ1-2; the D gene is possibly TRBD1 (6 bases). In germline, CDR1 is MGHDK, CDR2 SYGVNS. V lost 8 bases to trimming and J lost 11 bases, with 27 bases between them. The CDR3 has 15 amino acids. In DNA form, the CDR3 reads TGTGCCAGCGTTACTGTGGGGGGCGCGTTGCTTGAGTACACCTTC. Its protein is CASVTVGGALLEYTF.

Of note for this clonotype: The final CDR3 position lacks the conserved phenylalanine or tryptophan, pointing to a likely read error. Because the CDR3's place on the DNA is in doubt, the DNA is left out and the CDR3 is given as listed by TCRdb. Here the CDR3 reads CASSFTGLASNEQ. The V and J genes are TRBV12-3 or TRBV12-4 and TRBJ2-5; the listed D gene, TRBD2, was not tested against the DNA. Ends included, the CDR3 has 13 residues.

Comments on this clonotype: The CDR3 carries no conserved terminal phenylalanine or tryptophan, so it likely arises from a read error. Because the CDR3's place on the DNA is in doubt, the DNA is left out and the CDR3 is given as listed by TCRdb. The chain has TRBV7-9 and TRBJ2-7; the table gives TRBD2 as D, unverified against the DNA. The length of the CDR3 is 13 amino acids, counting both ends. Per germline, CDR1 SEHNR and CDR2 FQNEAQ (reference sequence). CDR3 amino acids: CAGQRARETQYYG.

The genes are TRBV4-1 and TRBJ2-7; 10 bases line up with TRBD1. V dropped 5 bases and J dropped 3; count of bases not matched to a gene: 10. The CDR3 loop spans 16 amino acids. The germline CDR1 and CDR2 sequences are MGHRA and YSYEKL. DNA of the CDR3: TGCGCCAGCAGCTTAGGGACAGGGGAAGGGGTCTACGAGCAGTACTTC. This codes for CASSLGTGEGVYEQYF.

Of note for this clonotype: A read error may produce the germline difference seen at one junction end. The chain uses TRBV7-2 and TRBJ2-3; a weak D match, TRBD2 (6 bases). Germline-derived CDR1 and CDR2 are SGHTA and FQGNSA. The CDR3 is 13 residues long. DNA of the CDR3: TGTGCCAGCGGGGAGGCAGGCAGCGCCACGCAGTACTTT. It specifies CASGEAGSATQYF. The variable domain in full, with the rest retrieved from reference TRBV7-2 and TRBJ2-3, is GAGVSQSPSNKVTEKGKDVELRCDPISGHTALYWYRQSLGQGLEFLIYFQGNSAPDKSGLPSDRFSAERTGGSVSTLTIQRTQQEDSAVYLCASGEAGSATQYFGPGTRLTVL.

This clonotype was detected a few times. The chain recombines TRBV2 with TRBJ2-7; 8 bases match TRBD1. Germline V gene lookup returns CDR1 SNHLY and CDR2 FYNNEI. The CDR3 runs to 13 residues. Trimming cost V 7 bases and J 4 bases; bases outside gene matches: 6. CDR3 in amino acids: CASTTDRVYEQYF. CDR3 coding DNA: TGTGCCAGCACCACGGACAGGGTATACGAGCAGTACTTC.

The chain recombines TRBV7-6 with TRBJ1-2, with D perhaps matching TRBD1 (6 bases). Germline V gives CDR1 SGHVS, CDR2 FNYEAQ. V was pared by 1 base and J by 14 bases, with 23 bases between. CDR3 length: 15 amino acids. CDR3 in DNA: TGTGCCAGCAGCTTAGAACACGGGACAAAAGAGACCCAGACCTTC. Translated: CASSLEHGTKETQTF.